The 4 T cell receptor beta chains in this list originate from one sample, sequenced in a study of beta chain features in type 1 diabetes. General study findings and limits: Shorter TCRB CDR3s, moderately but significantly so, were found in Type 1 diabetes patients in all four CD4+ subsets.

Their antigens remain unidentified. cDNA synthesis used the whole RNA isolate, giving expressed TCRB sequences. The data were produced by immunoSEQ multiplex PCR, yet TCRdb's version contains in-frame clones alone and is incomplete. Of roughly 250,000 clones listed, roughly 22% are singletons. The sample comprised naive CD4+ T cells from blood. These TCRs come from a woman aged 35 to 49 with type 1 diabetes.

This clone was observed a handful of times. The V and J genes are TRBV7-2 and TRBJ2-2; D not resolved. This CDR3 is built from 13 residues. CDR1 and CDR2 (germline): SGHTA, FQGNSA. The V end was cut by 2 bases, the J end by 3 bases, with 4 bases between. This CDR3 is CASSLQYTGELFF. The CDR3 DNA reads TGTGCCAGCAGCTTACAGTACACCGGGGAGCTGTTTTTT.

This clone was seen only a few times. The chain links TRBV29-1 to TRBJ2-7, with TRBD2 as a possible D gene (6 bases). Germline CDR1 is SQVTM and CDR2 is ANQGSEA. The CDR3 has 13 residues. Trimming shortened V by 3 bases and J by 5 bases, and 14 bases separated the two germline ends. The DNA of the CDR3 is TGCAGCGTTGACGGGGGTAGCAGGGACGAGCAGTACTTC. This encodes CSVDGGSRDEQYF.

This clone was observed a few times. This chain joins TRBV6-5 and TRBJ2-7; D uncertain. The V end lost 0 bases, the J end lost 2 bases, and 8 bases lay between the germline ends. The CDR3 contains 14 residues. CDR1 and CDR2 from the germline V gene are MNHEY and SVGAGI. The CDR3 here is CASSYSSQTYEQYF. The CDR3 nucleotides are TGTGCCAGCAGTTACTCGTCGCAGACCTACGAGCAGTACTTC.

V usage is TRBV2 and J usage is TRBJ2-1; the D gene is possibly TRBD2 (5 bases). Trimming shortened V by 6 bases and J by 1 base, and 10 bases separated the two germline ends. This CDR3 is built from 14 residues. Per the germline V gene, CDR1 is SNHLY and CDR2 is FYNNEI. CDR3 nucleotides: TGTGCCAGCAGGGAGAGACTATCCTACAATGAGCAGTTCTTC. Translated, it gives CASRERLSYNEQFF.